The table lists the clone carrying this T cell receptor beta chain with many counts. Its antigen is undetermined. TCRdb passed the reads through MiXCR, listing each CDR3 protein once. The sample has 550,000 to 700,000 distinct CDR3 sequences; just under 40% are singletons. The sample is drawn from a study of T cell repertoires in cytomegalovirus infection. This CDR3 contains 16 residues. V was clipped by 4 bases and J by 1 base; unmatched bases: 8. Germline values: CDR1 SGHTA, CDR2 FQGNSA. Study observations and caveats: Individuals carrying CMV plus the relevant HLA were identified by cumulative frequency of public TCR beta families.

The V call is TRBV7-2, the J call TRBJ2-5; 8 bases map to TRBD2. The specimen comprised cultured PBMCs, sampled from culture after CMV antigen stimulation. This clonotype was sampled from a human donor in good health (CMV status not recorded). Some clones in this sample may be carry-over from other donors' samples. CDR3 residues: CASSSLRGAPQETQYF. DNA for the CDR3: TGTGCCAGCAGCTCATTGCGGGGGGCACCCCAAGAGACCCAGTACTTC. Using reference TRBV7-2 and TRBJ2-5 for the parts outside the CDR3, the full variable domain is GAGVSQSPSNKVTEKGKDVELRCDPISGHTALYWYRQSLGQGLEFLIYFQGNSAPDKSGLPSDRFSAERTGGSVSTLTIQRTQQEDSAVYLCASSSLRGAPQETQYFGPGTRLLVL.